The 13 T cell receptor beta chains listed next were all sequenced from one sample in a study of blood T cells in healthy people across ages. Primed by a sample-barcoded 5' primer and a J-beta primer mix, a second PCR proceeded for about 6 to 12 cycles. TCRdb analysed the 5' RACE reads with MiXCR anew, one entry per CDR3 protein. This sample has fewer than 950,000 distinct CDR3 sequences, with roughly 40% found just once. The sequencing input was blood. The source of these receptors is a man aged 18 to 29 in good health.

This clonotype was seen many times. The chain links TRBV5-1 to TRBJ2-3; D is perhaps TRBD1 (6 bases). The CDR3 runs to 14 residues. CDR1 SGHRS and CDR2 YFSETQ come from the germline V gene. V lost 5 bases to trimming and J lost 2 bases, with 12 bases between them. The CDR3 loop reads CASRQGPDTDTQYF. The CDR3 nucleotides read TGCGCCAGCAGACAGGGACCCGACACAGATACGCAGTATTTT.

Here the CDR3 DNA reads TGTGCCAGCAGCAGGACGGGGGGGACCTACAATGAGCAGTACTTC. Translating gives CASSRTGGTYNEQYF. J is TRBJ2-1 and V is TRBV7-2, with 8 bases lining up with TRBD2. The DNA end is a closer match to TRBJ2-7, so the J assignment may be wrong. Germline loops: CDR1 SGHTA, CDR2 FQGNSA. This CDR3 is built from 15 residues.

The table lists this clonotype with many counts. The chain links TRBV12-3 or TRBV12-4 to TRBJ2-1, with unresolved D. Trimming stripped 3 bases from V and 9 bases from J, with 12 bases between. This CDR3 region has 13 residues. As DNA, the CDR3 is TGTGCCAGCAGTTTCAGCCCTCCCGGTGAGCAGTTCTTC. This translates into CASSFSPPGEQFF.

This clonotype was counted ten times or more. The V gene is TRBV4-3, the J gene TRBJ2-1; 14 positions match TRBD2. The CDR3 extends over 17 amino acids. Germline V lookup: CDR1 LGHNA, CDR2 YSLEER. Trimming at V came to 4 bases and at J to 7 bases, leaving 9 bases not matched to a gene. CDR3 amino acids: CASSRTSGGFESNEQFF. CDR3 DNA sequence: TGCGCCAGCAGCCGGACTAGCGGGGGGTTTGAGTCGAATGAGCAGTTCTTC.

The chain links TRBV6-2 or TRBV6-3 to TRBJ2-7; D is undetermined. CDR1 MNHEY and CDR2 SVGEGT come from the germline V gene. V was trimmed by 2 bases and J by 6 bases, leaving 8 bases between them. The CDR3 has 12 amino acids. The CDR3 nucleotides are TGTGCCAGCAGTTACCCCTCTTCCGAGCAGTACTTC. It is translated as CASSYPSSEQYF.

This clonotype was counted a few times. The chain combines TRBV9 with TRBJ2-1; TRBD2 aligns across 9 bases. The CDR3 spans 15 residues. The J segment lost 5 bases and the V segment lost 5 bases, leaving 8 bases of the junction unmatched. CDR1 is SGDLS and CDR2 is YYNGEE in the germline V gene. DNA for the CDR3: TGTGCCAGCAGTATTAGCGGGGGACCTCACAATGAGCAGTTCTTC. Protein: CASSISGGPHNEQFF. The variable domain in full, completed from reference TRBV9 and TRBJ2-1, reads DSGVTQTPKHLITATGQRVTLRCSPRSGDLSVYWYQQSLDQGLQFLIQYYNGEERAKGNILERFSAQQFPDLHSELNLSSLELGDSALYFCASSISGGPHNEQFFGPGTRLTVL.

This sequence joins TRBV2 and TRBJ2-6; D gene uncertain. CDR1 SNHLY and CDR2 FYNNEI come from the germline V gene. With 6 bases removed from V and 0 bases from J, the gap between germline ends came to 12 bases. The CDR3 runs to 16 residues. In nucleotides, the CDR3 is TGTGCCAGCAGCGCCTCACAAATCTCTGGGGCCAACGTCCTGACTTTC. It codes for CASSASQISGANVLTF.

This clonotype came up a few times. The CDR3 protein is CASSQETVGLAGGTDTQYF. CDR3 bases: TGCGCCAGCAGCCAAGAGACCGTAGGACTAGCGGGGGGCACAGATACGCAGTATTTT. V is TRBV4-3 and J is TRBJ2-3, with 13 bases lining up with TRBD2. CDR3 length: 19 amino acids. V dropped 0 bases and J dropped 1; count of bases not matched to a gene: 7. CDR1 and CDR2 from the germline V gene are LGHNA and YSLEER.

V usage is TRBV10-3 and J usage is TRBJ2-7; D gene unclear. Looked up from germline, CDR1 is ENHRY and CDR2 is SYGVKD. V was pared by 11 bases and J by 0 bases, with 17 bases between. The CDR3 runs to 14 residues. For the CDR3, the DNA is TGTGCCGTACGGTCAGGAGCGAGCTCCTACGAGCAGTACTTC. Residues: CAVRSGASSYEQYF.

This chain connects TRBV6-5 to TRBJ2-7; a possible D gene is TRBD1 (5 bases). This CDR3 is built from 14 residues. The germline gives CDR1 MNHEY, CDR2 SVGAGI. The germline V and J ends were trimmed by 5 bases and 2 bases, with 13 bases remaining between them. Here the CDR3 reads CASSDAAGTYEQYF. The DNA for the CDR3 is TGTGCCAGCAGTGACGCGGCAGGGACCTACGAGCAGTACTTC.

This rearrangement joins TRBV7-2 to TRBJ1-5, with D tentatively TRBD1 (5 bases). Looked up from germline, CDR1 is SGHTA and CDR2 is FQGNSA. Trimming took off 1 base at V and 9 bases at J, with 13 bases between the two ends. This CDR3 is 14 amino acids long. CDR3 sequence reads: CASSLGVGTWPQHF. In DNA form, the CDR3 reads TGTGCCAGCAGCTTAGGCGTCGGGACTTGGCCCCAGCATTTT.

V and J are TRBV12-3 or TRBV12-4 and TRBJ1-1; TRBD1 might be the D (6 bases). This CDR3 has 14 amino acids. V dropped 6 bases and J dropped 4 bases, with 15 bases sitting between them. The CDR3 region is CASSPGGSGTEAFF. In nucleotides, the CDR3 is TGTGCCAGCAGCCCCGGGGGCTCGGGCACTGAAGCTTTCTTT.

This clonotype occurred a few times. The chain uses TRBV15 and TRBJ2-5, with 12 positions matching TRBD2. The CDR3 spans 16 residues. Germline CDR1 reads LNHNV; CDR2 reads YYDKDF (reference sequence). V dropped 5 bases and J dropped 1; count of bases not matched to a gene: 5. CDR3 bases: TGTGCCACCAGCGGTGGACTAGCGGGGCCCCAAGAGACCCAGTACTTC. As protein: CATSGGLAGPQETQYF.